The rows below give T cell receptor beta chains drawn from one sample of a study of early T cells in non-severe SARS-CoV-2 infection. TCRdb used MiXCR to reprocess the 5' RACE reads, holding one entry per CDR3 protein. The sample carries approximately 99,000 distinct CDR3 sequences, roughly 12% recorded once. Sequencing used whole blood. The receptors were sampled from an adult who was a healthcare worker with PCR-confirmed SARS-CoV-2 infection or an uninfected control (not recorded which). The CDR3 runs from the conserved cysteine through the conserved F or W. The order of the fields is J gene, V gene, CDR3 protein.

>TRBJ2-7|TRBV9
CASSPGLAEGSEQYF
>TRBJ1-6|TRBV7-9
CASSLVQTGSSYNSPLHF
>TRBJ2-7|TRBV9
CASSVEGGVYAEQYF
>TRBJ2-1|TRBV7-9
CASSPRGSTDNEQFF
>TRBJ1-4|TRBV3-1
CASSQDWGTGKLFF
>TRBJ1-1|TRBV7-8
CASSFQNTEAFF
>TRBJ2-1|TRBV6-6
CASNLRGVPYNEQFF
>TRBJ2-1|TRBV5-6
CASSWTGGRGLSYNEQFF
>TRBJ1-6|TRBV20-1
CSARNTGDSPLHF
>TRBJ2-7|TRBV6-1
CASSDTGTGVSYEQYF
>TRBJ1-1|TRBV30
CAWTRGRTGYMNTEAFF
>TRBJ2-2|TRBV29-1
CSVLLRTGGTGELFF
>TRBJ2-7|TRBV11-2
CASSLVSPAYEQYF
>TRBJ1-5|TRBV20-1
CSAREGGTGLPQHF
>TRBJ1-4|TRBV30
CAWSPRGGNEKLFF
>TRBJ2-5|TRBV13
CASSLTPWTGFLETQYF
>TRBJ1-2|TRBV27
CASSPGGGGYTF
>TRBJ1-1|TRBV11-2
CASSTGRGNTEAFF
>TRBJ2-7|TRBV12-2
CASREEGRGDEQYF
>TRBJ1-1|TRBV28
CASSFGTGNTEAFF
>TRBJ1-1|TRBV14
CASSRGGQGPEAFF
>TRBJ2-7|TRBV5-4
CASSLGESYEQYF
>TRBJ2-1|TRBV2
CASSGSAPATNEQFF
>TRBJ2-7|TRBV11-3
CASSLKGEQYF
>TRBJ1-2|TRBV3-1
CASSLWTGEYGYTF
>TRBJ1-3|TRBV5-1
CASREEYSGNTIYF
>TRBJ1-5|TRBV24-1
CATSDTPGPQHF
>TRBJ1-2|TRBV6-5
CASSFHGQGNNYGYTF
>TRBJ1-1|TRBV2
CASSGQGRNTEAFF
>TRBJ2-1|TRBV14
CASSQDRLAGGNEQFF
>TRBJ2-1|TRBV5-4
CASSFATGPLNEQFF
>TRBJ2-7|TRBV11-2
CASSGPSPANEQYF
>TRBJ1-4|TRBV7-9
CASSSSAEKLFF
>TRBJ1-5|TRBV6-6
CASNPRGGGSNQPQHF
>TRBJ1-2|TRBV6-4
CASSPSGTGYGYTF
>TRBJ1-4|TRBV20-1
CSARDPAGGNEKLFF
>TRBJ1-6|TRBV15
CATSELPSGNSPLHF
>TRBJ2-2|TRBV20-1
CSASRNGMSGGELFF
>TRBJ2-3|TRBV5-1
CASRPTGLGTDTQYF
>TRBJ1-1|TRBV7-9
CASSLGQGSTEAFF
>TRBJ2-6|TRBV6-1
CASSAPGSNGANVLTF
>TRBJ2-3|TRBV20-1
CSAGGLAGGFANTDTQYF
>TRBJ2-5|TRBV7-3
CASSPGLGMTQYF
>TRBJ2-1|TRBV5-1
CASSLFMTSGSRNEQFF
>TRBJ2-1|TRBV30
CAWTQGLAGFGEQFF
>TRBJ2-7|TRBV11-3
CASSLSFLGEQYF
>TRBJ2-7|TRBV6-5
CASSLQGEAYYEQYF
>TRBJ1-2|TRBV4-2
CASSQDVNRDRGSYGYTF
>TRBJ1-1|TRBV6-5
CASRATSLTEAFF
>TRBJ2-5|TRBV5-4
CASSIRTSGLETQYF
>TRBJ1-4|TRBV7-6
CASSLDRDSTNEKLFF
>TRBJ2-1|TRBV7-9
CASSFTNEQFF
>TRBJ1-4|TRBV7-6
CASNRGANEKLFF
>TRBJ1-2|TRBV29-1
CSVGWGKPGYTF
>TRBJ2-2|TRBV10-1
CASSERTGELFF
>TRBJ2-3|TRBV12-3/TRBV12-4
CACARVRDTQYF